The 32 T cell receptor beta chains in this list originate from one sample, sequenced in a study of CXCR3-negative and CXCR3-positive naive CD8 T cells. TRB cDNA libraries were made by UMI-labeled 5' RACE. TCRdb reprocessed the 5' RACE reads and keeps a single row for each CDR3 protein, giving no DNA. The sample yields some 130,000 distinct CDR3 sequences, of which the top ten take up 0.45% to 0.6%. Input material: naive CXCR3- CD8+ T cells from blood. Sample subset: CD45RO-CCR7+CD27+CD95- naive CD8+ T cells lacking CXCR3 (TNR3-). The receptors stem from a human donor in good health. Some clones in this sample may be carry-over from other donors' samples.

The chain recombines TRBV12-3 or TRBV12-4 with TRBJ1-4. CDR3 length equals 14 residues. This chain's CDR3 is CASSFSVPNEKLFF.

This sequence joins TRBV12-5 and TRBJ2-7; there is no DNA to check the TCRdb D call of TRBD1. This CDR3 region has 14 residues. Germline assignment: CDR1 LGHNT and CDR2 FRNRAP. The CDR3 region is CASKPGTDFYEQYF.

The chain employs TRBV4-3 and TRBJ2-3. This CDR3 region has 15 residues. Germline loops: CDR1 LGHNA, CDR2 YSLEER. The CDR3 sequence: CASSQDRISTDTQYF.

The chain combines TRBV6-6 with TRBJ1-5. CDR1 and CDR2 (germline): MNHNY, SVGAGI (reference sequence). The CDR3 has 11 amino acids. CDR3 protein: CASSSLRTQHF.

The chain is built from TRBV9 and TRBJ2-1; TCRdb indicates TRBD1, and absent DNA this call remains unverified. CDR1 SGDLS and CDR2 YYNGEE come from the germline V gene. This CDR3 region has 15 residues. The CDR3 sequence is CASSVMGETYNEQFF.

The chain couples TRBV5-6 to TRBJ2-7; TCRdb gives TRBD1 as the D gene, but with no DNA this cannot be confirmed. The CDR3 extends over 14 amino acids. Germline V gene data show CDR1 as SGHDT and CDR2 as YYEEEE. The chain's CDR3 is CASSLAGRDYEQYF.

This sequence joins TRBV20-1 and TRBJ2-7; TCRdb lists TRBD2, though no DNA is available to test this call. Germline loops: CDR1 DFQATT, CDR2 SNEGSKA (reference sequence). This CDR3 is built from 14 residues. The CDR3 protein is CSARSMDGPSEQYF.

The chain uses TRBV12-3 or TRBV12-4 and TRBJ1-1. The CDR3 loop spans 13 amino acids. CDR3: CASSLAVNTEAFF.

The chain is built from TRBV29-1 and TRBJ2-5; TCRdb calls TRBD1, which cannot be checked without DNA. The CDR3 runs to 15 residues. The germline gives CDR1 SQVTM, CDR2 ANQGSEA. This CDR3 reads CSVDRLLGGQETQYF.

This chain connects TRBV6-2 or TRBV6-3 to TRBJ2-7; with no DNA, the TCRdb D assignment of TRBD2 cannot be verified. This CDR3 spans 17 amino acids. The germline V gene has CDR1 MNHEY and CDR2 SVGEGT. The CDR3 sequence is CASSLPSGGGSSYEQYF.

V gene TRBV7-9 combines with J gene TRBJ1-5. Looked up from germline, CDR1 is SEHNR and CDR2 is FQNEAQ (reference sequence). The CDR3 totals 15 residues. The CDR3 protein is CASSPSGTSNQPQHF.

The chain joins TRBV20-1 to TRBJ2-1; the TRBD1 assignment by TCRdb is unverifiable without DNA. CDR3 length: 15 amino acids. Germline-derived CDR1 and CDR2 are DFQATT and SNEGSKA (reference sequence). The CDR3: CSVPEGGRLVDEQFF.

This chain connects TRBV7-9 to TRBJ1-6. Germline loops: CDR1 SEHNR, CDR2 FQNEAQ (reference sequence). The CDR3 is made up of 16 amino acids. CDR3: CASSFTGSSYNSPLHF.

J is TRBJ2-1 and V is TRBV4-3; TCRdb designates TRBD2, a call that cannot be tested without DNA. Germline V CDR1 and CDR2: LGHNA, YSLEER. This CDR3 has 21 residues. CDR3 sequence reads: CASSQEWHPPSGGATDNEQFF.

The chain uses TRBV5-5 and TRBJ2-3; the D call from TCRdb, TRBD2, cannot be confirmed without DNA. Germline V lookup: CDR1 SGHKS, CDR2 YYEKEE (reference sequence). The length of the CDR3 is 15 residues. This CDR3 reads CASSLRGGVADTQYF.

The genes are TRBV5-4 and TRBJ2-2; no DNA is available, so the TRBD1 call from TCRdb remains unchecked. Germline V gene data show CDR1 as SGHNT and CDR2 as YYREEE (reference sequence). CDR3 length: 15 amino acids. This chain's CDR3 is CASSYATGDTGELFF. The full variable domain, rest sourced from reference TRBV5-4 and TRBJ2-2, is ETGVTQSPTHLIKTRGQQVTLRCSSQSGHNTVSWYQQALGQGPQFIFQYYREEENGRGNFPPRFSGLQFPNYSSELNVNALELDDSALYLCASSYATGDTGELFFGEGSRLTVL.

This rearrangement joins TRBV4-1 to TRBJ1-4. The CDR3 loop spans 16 amino acids. In germline, CDR1 is MGHRA, CDR2 YSYEKL. CDR3 region: CASSQDIWDSNEKLFF.

The rearrangement uses TRBV3-1 and TRBJ2-1; the D call of TRBD2 rests on TCRdb alone, since no DNA is present to check it. Germline values: CDR1 LGHDT, CDR2 YNNKEL (reference sequence). The CDR3 is 20 amino acids. CDR3 sequence: CASSPRPLAGGPSSYNEQFF.

The chain uses TRBV29-1 and TRBJ2-7; TCRdb lists TRBD1, though no DNA is available to test this call. CDR3 length: 13 residues. Germline-derived CDR1 and CDR2 are SQVTM and ANQGSEA. The CDR3: CSALGTGRYEQYF.

This rearrangement joins TRBV28 to TRBJ2-7; TCRdb outputs TRBD2, but without DNA this stays unchecked. Germline V lookup: CDR1 MDHEN, CDR2 SYDVKM. This CDR3 spans 15 amino acids. CDR3 in amino acids: CASRTSGAWDYEQYF.

V and J are TRBV15 and TRBJ2-7. Germline values: CDR1 LNHNV, CDR2 YYDKDF (reference sequence). The CDR3 covers 14 residues. CDR3 loop: CATSRGFGSYEQYF.

The chain is built from TRBV2 and TRBJ2-7. The germline V gene encodes CDR1 SNHLY and CDR2 FYNNEI. The CDR3 spans 13 residues. The CDR3 loop reads CASSAAGAYEQYF.

The rearrangement joins TRBV12-3 or TRBV12-4 to TRBJ2-5; TCRdb's D gene call, TRBD2, goes unchecked for lack of DNA. The CDR3 is 16 residues long. CDR3 loop: CASTVTSGSFMETQYF.

V is TRBV12-3 or TRBV12-4 and J is TRBJ2-3; TCRdb's assignment of TRBD2 cannot be checked, as there is no DNA. This CDR3 is built from 15 residues. The CDR3: CASTLRGPPTDTQYF.

The gene calls are TRBV28 and TRBJ1-2; the D gene TCRdb calls, TRBD1, cannot be checked with no DNA. The CDR3 has 18 amino acids. CDR1 and CDR2 from the germline V gene are MDHEN and SYDVKM. The CDR3 is CASSPLGQVTGSGYGYTF.

The chain uses TRBV6-5 and TRBJ2-2; lacking DNA, the TRBD2 call made by TCRdb goes unchecked. Germline CDR1 and CDR2: MNHEY and SVGAGI. The CDR3 covers 15 residues. The chain's CDR3 is CASMAGRRNTGELFF.

The chain uses TRBV7-2 and TRBJ2-1. From germline, CDR1 is SGHTA and CDR2 FQGNSA. The CDR3 length is 13 residues. The CDR3 protein is CARALRSYNEQFF. Full variable domain (outside the CDR3, taken from reference TRBV7-2 and TRBJ2-1): GAGVSQSPSNKVTEKGKDVELRCDPISGHTALYWYRQSLGQGLEFLIYFQGNSAPDKSGLPSDRFSAERTGGSVSTLTIQRTQQEDSAVYLCARALRSYNEQFFGPGTRLTVL.

The chain uses TRBV9 and TRBJ2-5. This CDR3 contains 13 residues. Germline V gives CDR1 SGDLS, CDR2 YYNGEE. CDR3 in amino acids: CASSEGNQETQYF.

The chain carries TRBV29-1 and TRBJ2-2. Per the germline V gene, CDR1 is SQVTM and CDR2 is ANQGSEA. The CDR3 has 15 amino acids. The CDR3 sequence: CSVEDMTGNTGELFF.

The chain carries TRBV2 and TRBJ1-6; TCRdb gives TRBD1 as the D gene, but with no DNA this cannot be confirmed. Germline V gene lookup returns CDR1 SNHLY and CDR2 FYNNEI. The CDR3 extends over 16 amino acids. This CDR3 is CASSERTGKYNSPLHF.

The rearrangement joins TRBV28 to TRBJ1-4; TCRdb outputs TRBD1, but without DNA this stays unchecked. This CDR3 contains 15 residues. The V gene's germline CDR1 is MDHEN and CDR2 SYDVKM. The CDR3 sequence is CASGGQGISNEKLFF.

V is TRBV4-1 and J is TRBJ2-7; TCRdb's assignment of TRBD1 cannot be checked, as there is no DNA. CDR3 size: 16 residues. Germline V gene sequence: CDR1 MGHRA, CDR2 YSYEKL. The CDR3 is CASSQDRRTVTYEQYF.